Following are 27 T cell receptor beta chains from one sample sequenced in a study of blood T cell repertoires in COVID-19. Sequenced by immunoSEQ multiplex PCR; TCRdb stores in-frame clones only, minus some. The sample lists roughly 240,000 clones; 70% to 90% were seen once. Sequencing was carried out using peripheral blood. The receptor source for this set is a woman in her twenties or thirties who had recovered from COVID-19.

This chain joins TRBV12-3 or TRBV12-4 and TRBJ2-1, with 10 bases matching TRBD2. J lost 9 bases, V lost 3 bases, and 2 bases had no gene match. CDR3 size: 13 residues. The CDR3 sequence: CASSFLAGAEQFF. Here the CDR3 DNA reads TGTGCCAGCAGTTTTCTAGCGGGGGCTGAGCAGTTCTTC.

A single count supports this clone. This chain joins TRBV7-2 and TRBJ2-1; D is perhaps TRBD2 (6 bases). The germline CDR1 and CDR2 sequences are SGHTA and FQGNSA. The CDR3 runs to 14 residues. Trimming stripped 3 bases from V and 7 bases from J, with 13 bases between. CDR3 DNA: TGTGCCAGCAGCTTCGGAGGGGATAAGAATGAGCAGTTCTTC. As protein: CASSFGGDKNEQFF. Drawing the rest from reference TRBV7-2 and TRBJ2-1, the complete variable domain is GAGVSQSPSNKVTEKGKDVELRCDPISGHTALYWYRQSLGQGLEFLIYFQGNSAPDKSGLPSDRFSAERTGGSVSTLTIQRTQQEDSAVYLCASSFGGDKNEQFFGPGTRLTVL.

This chain connects TRBV3-1 (or the pseudogene TRBV3-2) to TRBJ2-5; D is ambiguous. The CDR3 spans 13 residues. V was clipped by 4 bases and J by 4 bases, with 10 bases between them. Germline loops: CDR1 LGHDT, CDR2 YNNKEL (reference sequence). The CDR3 reads CASSPSSGETQYF. The CDR3 coding sequence is TGTGCCAGCAGCCCCTCCAGTGGAGAGACCCAGTACTTC.

J is TRBJ1-5 and V is TRBV5-5, with a tentative D call TRBD1 (5 bases). Germline CDR1 SGHKS, CDR2 YYEKEE (reference sequence). V lost 1 base, J lost 3 bases, and 8 bases lay in between. The CDR3 sequence is 14 residues long. The CDR3 protein is CASSLWGLNQPQHF. The DNA for the CDR3 is TGTGCCAGCAGCTTGTGGGGACTCAATCAGCCCCAGCATTTT. Using reference TRBV5-5 and TRBJ1-5 for the parts outside the CDR3, the full variable domain is DAGVTQSPTHLIKTRGQQVTLRCSPISGHKSVSWYQQVLGQGPQFIFQYYEKEERGRGNFPDRFSARQFPNYSSELNVNALLLGDSALYLCASSLWGLNQPQHFGDGTRLSIL.

The genes are TRBV2 and TRBJ2-7; tentative D call: TRBD1 (5 bases). The V gene's germline CDR1 is SNHLY and CDR2 FYNNEI. V was cut by 6 bases and J by 0 bases, with 12 bases left in between. The CDR3 has 14 residues. The CDR3 bases are TGTGCCAGCAGGCCAGACAGACCCTCCTACGAGCAGTACTTC. This gives the protein CASRPDRPSYEQYF.

This clone was counted between two and nine times. The rearrangement joins TRBV5-1 to TRBJ2-3, with TRBD1 identical over 8 bases. The CDR3 spans 14 residues. With 2 bases clipped from V and 5 bases from J, the junction kept 4 bases outside the gene matches. The germline gives CDR1 SGHRS, CDR2 YFSETQ. The DNA of the CDR3 is TGCGCCAGCAGCTTCCAGGGGGCAGGAGATACGCAGTATTTT. The encoded protein is CASSFQGAGDTQYF.

This clone appeared a few times. The CDR3 DNA sequence: TGTGCCAGCAGTAGGACGGGGGATGAGCAGTTCTTC. This encodes CASSRTGDEQFF. The rearrangement uses TRBV2 and TRBJ2-1, with TRBD2 as a possible D gene (6 bases). This CDR3 comprises 12 residues. Trimming removed 5 bases from V and 8 bases from J, with 10 bases in between. The germline V gene encodes CDR1 SNHLY and CDR2 FYNNEI.

The DNA for the CDR3 is TGTGCCAGCATCCTTGCTACAGGGGTGGGCACTGAAGCTTTCTTT. As protein: CASILATGVGTEAFF. The rearrangement links TRBV2 to TRBJ1-1; 7 bases agree with TRBD1. Germline loops: CDR1 SNHLY, CDR2 FYNNEI. Losses at the gene ends were 7 bases for V and 4 bases for J; bases not matched to a gene: 12. The CDR3 consists of 15 residues.

The chain couples TRBV19 to TRBJ2-2, with 8 bases aligning to TRBD1. The CDR3 length is 16 residues. V shed 2 bases and J 1 base; nucleotides not matched to a gene: 3. Germline-derived CDR1 and CDR2 are LNHDA and SQIVND (reference sequence). The DNA for the CDR3 is TGTGCCAGTAGTATAAGGACAGGGATGAACACCGGGGAGCTGTTTTTT. This gives the protein CASSIRTGMNTGELFF.

This clone was recorded once. V gene TRBV6-5 combines with J gene TRBJ2-5; 7 bases match TRBD2. Germline CDR1 is MNHEY and CDR2 is SVGAGI. J lost 1 base, V lost 5 bases, and 4 bases had no gene match. This CDR3 comprises 14 residues. The CDR3 nucleotides read TGTGCCAGCAGTCGCGGGGGACCCCAAGAGACCCAGTACTTC. The encoded protein is CASSRGGPQETQYF.

The genes are TRBV29-1 and TRBJ1-2; D unresolved. CDR1 and CDR2 (germline): SQVTM, ANQGSEA. V gave up 7 bases and J gave up 6 bases, with 9 bases separating them. The CDR3 runs to 10 residues. The chain's CDR3 is CSAGGNGYTF. CDR3 DNA: TGCAGCGCCGGAGGGAATGGCTACACCTTC. Drawing the rest from reference TRBV29-1 and TRBJ1-2, the complete variable domain is SAVISQKPSRDICQRGTSLTIQCQVDSQVTMMFWYRQQPGQSLTLIATANQGSEATYESGFVIDKFPISRPNLTFSTLTVSNMSPEDSSIYLCSAGGNGYTFGSGTRLTVV.

The chain couples TRBV19 to TRBJ2-2; D possibly corresponds to TRBD1 (5 bases). Germline CDR1 reads LNHDA; CDR2 reads SQIVND (reference sequence). The CDR3 has 15 residues. V lost 3 bases to trimming and J lost 4 bases, with 12 bases between them. The CDR3 region has the DNA TGTGCCAGTAGTATCGGGTCAGGGCTCACCGGGGAGCTGTTTTTT. This sequence encodes CASSIGSGLTGELFF. Full variable domain (remainder filled in from reference TRBV19 and TRBJ2-2): DGGITQSPKYLFRKEGQNVTLSCEQNLNHDAMYWYRQDPGQGLRLIYYSQIVNDFQKGDIAEGYSVSREKKESFPLTVTSAQKNPTAFYLCASSIGSGLTGELFFGEGSRLTVL.

The chain links TRBV11-2 to TRBJ2-3, with a possible D match to TRBD2 (6 bases). The CDR3 is 16 amino acids. Per germline, CDR1 SGHAT and CDR2 FQNNGV. With 3 bases removed from V and 0 bases from J, the gap between germline ends came to 13 bases. The CDR3 DNA reads TGTGCCAGCAGCTTGGGGGGAGCGATGAGCACAGATACGCAGTATTTT. This sequence encodes CASSLGGAMSTDTQYF.

The rearrangement joins TRBV2 to TRBJ1-5; 8 bases are a match to TRBD1. The ends lost 7 bases at V and 0 bases at J; junction bases unmatched: 17. The CDR3 covers 19 residues. Germline CDR1 is SNHLY and CDR2 is FYNNEI. The chain's CDR3 is CASIRFPTGQGHSNQPQHF. The CDR3 DNA follows: TGTGCCAGCATCCGTTTTCCGACCGGACAGGGCCATAGCAATCAGCCCCAGCATTTT.

The chain has TRBV19 and TRBJ2-5; TRBD1 is a possible D gene (6 bases). Looked up from germline, CDR1 is LNHDA and CDR2 is SQIVND (reference sequence). The CDR3 consists of 15 residues. V lost 7 bases, J lost 7 bases, and 22 bases lay in between. CDR3 in DNA: TGTGCCAGTAACACGGGACATCTGAACGGAGGGACCCAGTACTTC. Protein product: CASNTGHLNGGTQYF.

V usage is TRBV6-1 and J usage is TRBJ2-7; TRBD2 aligns across 10 bases. The germline V gene encodes CDR1 MNHNS and CDR2 SASEGT. The V gene end was trimmed by 1 base and the J gene end by 0 bases; junction bases not matched to a gene: 0. The CDR3 sequence is 15 residues long. This CDR3 is CASSEGTSGSYEQYF. In nucleotides, the CDR3 is TGTGCCAGCAGTGAAGGGACTAGCGGCTCCTACGAGCAGTACTTC.

In its sample, this clone was seen once. This sequence joins TRBV5-1 and TRBJ1-1, with 8 positions matching TRBD1. This CDR3 region has 15 residues. CDR1 and CDR2 (germline): SGHRS, YFSETQ. Germline trimming cut 4 bases from V and 3 bases from J; bases unmatched to any gene: 8. CDR3 in DNA: TGCGCCAGCAGCCCCCAGGACAGGGCTTACACTGAAGCTTTCTTT. Protein product: CASSPQDRAYTEAFF.

The genes are TRBV4-2 and TRBJ2-1, with 10 bases lining up with TRBD1. V dropped 1 base and J dropped 8; count of bases not matched to a gene: 8. This CDR3 spans 16 amino acids. Germline lookup yields CDR1 LGHNA and CDR2 YNFKEQ. CDR3 DNA: TGTGCCAGCAGCCAAGCGCGCCGGGACAGGGGCTATGAGCAGTTCTTC. The encoded protein is CASSQARRDRGYEQFF.

The V call is TRBV2, the J call TRBJ2-5; possibly TRBD2 for D (6 bases). CDR3 length: 14 amino acids. Germline CDR1 reads SNHLY; CDR2 reads FYNNEI. The V end lost 8 bases, the J end lost 5 bases, and 18 bases lay between the germline ends. CDR3 sequence (DNA): TGTGCCAGCCTGAGGGACTGGTCCGTGGAGACCCAGTACTTC. It is translated as CASLRDWSVETQYF.

The chain recombines TRBV7-2 with TRBJ2-3; 8 bases are a match to TRBD2. The length of the CDR3 is 16 residues. The V gene's germline CDR1 is SGHTA and CDR2 FQGNSA. V lost 4 bases to trimming and J lost 9 bases; unmatched junction nucleotides: 15. DNA of the CDR3: TGTGCCAGCAGCTCGGCCGCGTGGAGCGGGGGCCAAACGCAGTATTTT. Its protein product is CASSSAAWSGGQTQYF.

The genes are TRBV5-6 and TRBJ2-5; perhaps TRBD1 as D (6 bases). This CDR3 has 15 amino acids. The germline V gene encodes CDR1 SGHDT and CDR2 YYEEEE. Between the trimmed V and J ends, which lost 0 bases and 3 bases, there was a span of 12 bases. CDR3 bases: TGTGCCAGCAGCTTGGTGGACGCAGGGGAAGAGACCCAGTACTTC. As protein: CASSLVDAGEETQYF.

This chain connects TRBV19 to TRBJ1-1, with D unclear. CDR1 and CDR2 (germline): LNHDA, SQIVND (reference sequence). CDR3 length: 13 residues. Trimming shortened V by 5 bases and J by 2 bases, and 9 bases separated the two germline ends. CDR3 coding DNA: TGTGCCAGTAGTGACGGGAGTAACACTGAAGCTTTCTTT. Translation gives CASSDGSNTEAFF.

This clone was recorded once. The sample contains more than one DNA sequence encoding this CDR3. This sequence joins TRBV12-3 or TRBV12-4 and TRBJ2-7, with no clear D. V dropped 5 bases and J dropped 0 bases, with 5 bases sitting between them. This CDR3 region has 12 residues. CDR3 sequence reads: CASSPGSYEQYF. The DNA of the CDR3 is TGTGCCAGCAGTCCCGGCTCCTACGAGCAGTACTTC.

Details on this clone: The junction shows a germline mismatch at one end, possibly a read error. This chain joins TRBV5-4 and TRBJ2-3, with 8 bases that match TRBD2. Germline-derived CDR1 and CDR2 are SGHNT and YYREEE (reference sequence). This CDR3 has 13 residues. The CDR3 region has the DNA TGTGCCAGCAGCAGGACTAGCAAAGATACGCAGTATTTT. Residues: CASSRTSKDTQYF. The full variable domain, in which reference TRBV5-4 and TRBJ2-3 provide the parts outside the CDR3, is ETGVTQSPTHLIKTRGQQVTLRCSSQSGHNTVSWYQQALGQGPQFIFQYYREEENGRGNFPPRFSGLQFPNYSSELNVNALELDDSALYLCASSRTSKDTQYFGPGTRLTVL.

This chain joins TRBV16 and TRBJ1-2; a possible D gene is TRBD1 (6 bases). There are 14 residues in the CDR3. The germline V and J ends were trimmed by 8 bases and 4 bases, with 17 bases remaining between them. Germline V gene sequence: CDR1 KGHSY, CDR2 FQNENV. CDR3 sequence (DNA): TGTGCCAGCCGCGGATGGACAGAAGGCTATGGCTACACCTTC. Encoded protein: CASRGWTEGYGYTF.

The V gene is TRBV18, the J gene TRBJ2-7; TRBD1 aligns across 10 bases. This CDR3 comprises 16 residues. The V segment lost 2 bases and the J segment 6 bases; nucleotides outside the gene matches: 10. The V gene's germline CDR1 is KGHSH and CDR2 LQKENI. The CDR3 loop reads CASSPIGGQGSIEQYF. CDR3 nucleotides: TGTGCCAGCTCACCAATTGGGGGACAGGGGTCAATCGAGCAGTACTTC.

This chain connects TRBV29-1 to TRBJ1-2, with 10 nucleotides matching TRBD1. The V and J ends lost 2 bases and 11 bases, in that order; junction bases with no gene match: 11. Germline CDR1 reads SQVTM; CDR2 reads ANQGSEA. The CDR3 consists of 14 residues. This chain's CDR3 is CSVEPGQGYVRYTF. Here the CDR3 DNA reads TGCAGCGTTGAACCGGGACAGGGGTATGTGAGATACACCTTC.